This passage covers 2 T cell receptor beta chains from one sample sequenced in a study of cytomegalovirus exposure and HLA in healthy donors. PCR employed 60 Vbeta and 13 Jbeta primers. Profiled with immunoSEQ multiplex PCR; TCRdb holds only in-frame clones, not every one. The sample yields some 130,000 clones, more than 75% seen once. The sequenced sample was PBMCs. The receptors originated from a young man in good health and CMV-seronegative.

V usage is TRBV28 and J usage is TRBJ1-3; D unclear. The CDR3 sequence is 15 residues long. Trimming left V 2 bases short and J 0 bases short, with 8 bases between. The V gene's germline CDR1 is MDHEN and CDR2 SYDVKM. CDR3 residues: CASSLVSYSGNTIYF. The CDR3 DNA sequence: TGTGCCAGCAGTTTAGTGAGTTACTCTGGAAACACCATATATTTT.

The chain couples TRBV7-2 to TRBJ2-7; 7 bases are a match to TRBD2. The CDR3 spans 15 residues. Germline assignment: CDR1 SGHTA and CDR2 FQGNSA. J lost 4 bases, V lost 1 base, and 7 bases had no gene match. The CDR3 region has the DNA TGTGCCAGCAGCTTAGATCCTAGCGGAGTGTACGAGCAGTACTTC. The encoded protein is CASSLDPSGVYEQYF.